Listed below are T cell receptor beta chains from one sample, sequenced in a study of identical twins. TCRdb independently ran MiXCR on the 5' RACE reads; one entry per CDR3 protein. The sample yields nearly 650,000 distinct CDR3 sequences, just over 7% seen once. These data were also filed under a second study, of yellow fever vaccine responses in identical twins.

Input material: PBMCs. The receptors stem from a young woman in good health. CDR3s include the opening cysteine and the closing phenylalanine or tryptophan. A D gene is named only where the DNA matches it firmly. Some rows have no size entry. The others give once, few or many, or a class for an expanded clone.

>many|TRBJ2-2|TRBV12-3/TRBV12-4|TRBD2
CASSLGGSAGELFF
TGCGCCAGCAGCTTGGGGGGGTCGGCCGGGGAGCTGTTTTTT
>many|TRBJ2-3|TRBV29-1|.
CSVVVGRIDTQYF
TGCAGCGTTGTCGTAGGGAGGATAGATACGCAGTATTTT
>many|TRBJ1-1|TRBV10-3|.
CAIATGVESPEAFF
TGTGCCATCGCTACGGGGGTCGAAAGTCCTGAAGCTTTCTTT
>.|TRBJ2-5|TRBV5-1|.
CASSLVPDQETQYF
TGCGCCAGCAGCTTGGTGCCAGACCAAGAGACCCAGTACTTC
>many|TRBJ2-1|TRBV5-1|.
CASSLAGTELGEQFF
TGCGCCAGCAGCCTGGCCGGGACGGAATTGGGTGAGCAGTTCTTC
>few|TRBJ2-3|TRBV25-1|.
CASSEMGWGTDTQYF
TGTGCCAGCAGTGAAATGGGGTGGGGCACAGATACGCAGTATTTT
>.|TRBJ2-5|TRBV7-2|TRBD1
CASSLTRQGRETQYF
TGTGCCAGCAGCTTAACTCGACAGGGTAGGGAGACCCAGTACTTC
>few|TRBJ1-1|TRBV6-1|.
CASSEGWGVLNTEAFF
TGTGCCAGCAGTGAAGGGTGGGGAGTACTGAACACTGAAGCTTTCTTT
>.|TRBJ1-2|TRBV10-3|.
CAIRMDAAGYGYTF
TGTGCCATCAGAATGGACGCCGCCGGCTATGGCTACACCTTC
>many|TRBJ2-5|TRBV5-1|.
CASSLVESPETQYF
TGCGCCAGCAGCTTGGTGGAATCTCCGGAGACCCAGTACTTC
>.|TRBJ1-2|TRBV29-1|.
CSVGVRQEIHLGYGYTF
TGCAGCGTTGGGGTCCGACAGGAAATACATCTTGGCTATGGCTACACCTTC
>many|TRBJ2-1|TRBV12-3/TRBV12-4|.
CASSFRDWDYNEQFF
TGTGCCAGCAGTTTTAGGGACTGGGATTACAATGAGCAGTTCTTC
>few|TRBJ2-3|TRBV20-1|.
CASSGAGFTDTQYF
TGCGCCTCATCCGGTGCAGGGTTCACAGATACGCAGTATTTT
>.|TRBJ2-1|TRBV20-1|.
CSAPRASSYNEQFF
TGCAGTGCTCCACGTGCGTCCTCCTACAATGAGCAGTTCTTC
>many|TRBJ2-5|TRBV7-9|TRBD1
CASSLAGTVQETQYF
TGTGCCAGCAGCTTAGCCGGGACAGTCCAAGAGACCCAGTACTTC
>.|TRBJ2-2|TRBV5-1|TRBD2
CASSFALAGVKLTNTGELFF
TGCGCCAGCAGCTTCGCACTAGCGGGAGTGAAACTTACTAACACCGGGGAGCTGTTTTTT
>many|TRBJ2-3|TRBV11-1|.
CASSLSWTPDRPLTDTQYF
TGTGCCAGCAGCTTGTCTTGGACCCCTGACAGACCCCTCACAGATACGCAGTATTTT
>.|TRBJ2-3|TRBV12-3/TRBV12-4|TRBD1
CASSPRDRAKDTQYF
TGTGCCAGCAGCCCCCGGGACAGGGCAAAAGATACGCAGTATTTT
>many|TRBJ2-2|TRBV20-1|.
CSARDLGSQNTGELFF
TGCAGTGCTAGAGATCTTGGTAGCCAGAACACCGGGGAGCTGTTTTTT
>.|TRBJ1-2|TRBV7-8|.
CASTRGGGYTF
TGTGCCAGTACAAGGGGGGGTGGCTACACCTTC
>many|TRBJ1-4|TRBV11-3|TRBD1
CASSSTTGVGREKLFF
TGTGCCAGCAGCTCGACGACAGGGGTGGGGCGCGAAAAACTGTTTTTT
>.|TRBJ2-7|TRBV5-5|TRBD2
CASSPDGGTSGTNEQYF
TGTGCCAGCAGCCCCGATGGGGGGACTAGCGGGACCAACGAGCAGTACTTC
>few|TRBJ2-7|TRBV20-1|.
CSAFDRSSYEQYF
TGCAGTGCTTTCGACAGGAGCTCCTACGAGCAGTACTTC
>few|TRBJ2-7|TRBV5-1|.
CASSFGVLDEQYF
TGCGCCAGCAGCTTTGGGGTTTTAGACGAGCAGTACTTC
>few|TRBJ2-1|TRBV12-3/TRBV12-4|TRBD2
CASSLRLAGRDEQFF
TGTGCCAGCAGTTTAAGGCTAGCGGGGAGAGATGAGCAGTTCTTC
>few|TRBJ2-7|TRBV2|.
CASSPQAVPPYEQYF
TGTGCCAGCAGCCCCCAGGCAGTGCCTCCCTACGAGCAGTACTTC
>few|TRBJ2-2|TRBV9|.
CASSVLGSTGELFF
TGTGCCAGCAGCGTACTAGGGAGTACCGGGGAGCTGTTTTTT
>many|TRBJ2-7|TRBV29-1|TRBD1
CSVGTGYEQYF
TGCAGCGTTGGGACAGGGTACGAGCAGTACTTC
>.|TRBJ2-1|TRBV10-3|.
CATQEGAGYNEQFF
TGTGCCACCCAGGAGGGGGCCGGCTACAATGAGCAGTTCTTC
>few|TRBJ1-3|TRBV15|TRBD1
CATSRDQGTGRSGNTIYF
TGTGCCACCAGCAGAGATCAAGGGACAGGTCGCTCTGGAAACACCATATATTTT
>many|TRBJ2-3|TRBV12-3/TRBV12-4|.
CASRESTDTQYF
TGTGCCAGCAGGGAGAGCACAGATACGCAGTATTTT
>.|TRBJ2-5|TRBV7-9|TRBD1
CASSAPGQESWTQYF
TGTGCCAGCAGCGCCCCGGGACAGGAGTCCTGGACCCAGTACTTC
>few|TRBJ1-3|TRBV7-2|.
CASSLAAGIRRNTIYF
TGTGCCAGCAGCTTAGCGGCAGGGATCCGGAGAAACACCATATATTTT
>many|TRBJ2-7|TRBV12-3/TRBV12-4|TRBD2
CASSPRGLVVTYEQYF
TGTGCCAGCAGTCCGAGGGGACTAGTGGTAACATACGAGCAGTACTTC
>many|TRBJ2-3|TRBV12-3/TRBV12-4|TRBD2
CASSSRLAGIMPTQYF
TGTGCCAGCAGTTCCAGACTAGCGGGAATAATGCCTACGCAGTATTTT
>many|TRBJ2-2|TRBV2|TRBD2
CASSASGRGAGELFF
TGTGCCAGCAGTGCTAGCGGGAGGGGTGCCGGGGAGCTGTTTTTT
>many|TRBJ2-1|TRBV9|.
CASSVLIRDNEQFF
TGTGCCAGCAGCGTTCTAATCCGTGACAATGAGCAGTTCTTC
>many|TRBJ2-7|TRBV7-2|TRBD2
CASSLAFSGSSEQYF
TGTGCCAGCAGCTTAGCGTTTAGCGGGAGTTCCGAGCAGTACTTC
>few|TRBJ1-2|TRBV9|.
CASSPFEGDGGYTF
TGTGCCAGCAGCCCTTTTGAGGGGGATGGCGGCTACACCTTC
>few|TRBJ2-7|TRBV5-6|.
CASSEHGTFIYEQYF
TGTGCCAGCAGCGAACACGGGACCTTTATCTACGAGCAGTACTTC
>many|TRBJ1-6|TRBV12-3/TRBV12-4|.
CASSPTLNSPLHF
TGTGCCAGCAGTCCGACCCTTAATTCACCCCTCCACTTT
>many|TRBJ1-6|TRBV9|.
CASSVEGFGSPLHF
TGTGCCAGCAGCGTTGAGGGGTTTGGTTCACCCCTCCACTTT
>few|TRBJ1-6|TRBV20-1|.
CSATPGTPYNSPLHF
TGCAGTGCTACCCCCGGGACACCCTATAATTCACCCCTCCACTTT
>few|TRBJ2-1|TRBV29-1|.
CSVGVVGGTADEQFF
TGCAGCGTTGGAGTGGTCGGCGGGACGGCCGATGAGCAGTTCTTC
>few|TRBJ2-5|TRBV4-2|TRBD2
CASSRVPVSSGGLQETQYF
TGTGCCAGCAGCCGGGTCCCAGTGTCTAGCGGGGGCCTCCAAGAGACCCAGTACTTC
>.|TRBJ2-3|TRBV6-5|TRBD1
CASSYWARGRTDTQYF
TGTGCCAGCAGTTATTGGGCCAGGGGGCGAACAGATACGCAGTATTTT
>many|TRBJ2-1|TRBV10-3|TRBD2
CAITKSGSSYNEQFF
TGTGCCATCACCAAGAGCGGGAGCTCCTACAATGAGCAGTTCTTC
>many|TRBJ2-3|TRBV7-2|.
CASSGYGGDTQYF
TGTGCCAGCAGCGGATATGGGGGAGATACGCAGTATTTT
>few|TRBJ1-6|TRBV12-3/TRBV12-4|.
CASSPPAAYNSPLHF
TGTGCCAGCAGTCCGCCGGCAGCGTATAATTCACCCCTCCACTTT
>few|TRBJ2-7|TRBV28|.
CASSPYLGHFEQYF
TGTGCCAGCAGCCCTTATCTCGGTCACTTCGAGCAGTACTTC
>.|TRBJ1-1|TRBV3-1|TRBD1
CASSQDRALTEAFF
TGTGCCAGCAGCCAGGACAGGGCATTGACTGAAGCTTTCTTT
>few|TRBJ2-5|TRBV6-5|TRBD1
CASSSHRGKETQYF
TGTGCCAGCAGTTCCCACAGGGGGAAAGAGACCCAGTACTTC
>few|TRBJ1-1|TRBV20-1|.
CSARDPYTEAFF
TGCAGTGCGCGGGACCCCTACACTGAAGCTTTCTTT
>.|TRBJ2-3|TRBV27|.
CASSLEGITDTQYF
TGTGCCAGCAGTTTAGAAGGGATTACAGATACGCAGTATTTT
>.|TRBJ2-5|TRBV29-1|TRBD2
CSVEDSRTSGGRTIWQETQYF
TGCAGCGTTGAAGATTCTAGGACTAGCGGGGGACGTACGATTTGGCAAGAGACCCAGTACTTC
>many|TRBJ2-7|TRBV29-1|TRBD2
CSVESGGGEQYF
TGCAGCGTTGAATCGGGGGGTGGCGAGCAGTACTTC
>.|TRBJ1-5|TRBV2|.
CASSERLGMNQPQHF
TGTGCCAGCAGTGAACGTTTGGGGATGAATCAGCCCCAGCATTTT
>few|TRBJ2-3|TRBV7-2|.
CASSLRWAVLTDTQYF
TGTGCCAGCAGCCTCCGGTGGGCGGTCTTAACAGATACGCAGTATTTT
>few|TRBJ2-1|TRBV28|TRBD1
CATGTGGSYNEQFF
TGTGCCACCGGGACAGGGGGCTCCTACAATGAGCAGTTCTTC